The 5 T cell receptor beta chains below all came from one sample that was sequenced in a study of PD-1 blockade in classical Hodgkin lymphoma. Method: immunoSEQ multiplex PCR; TCRdb's copy keeps in-frame clones and lacks some. Of under 100,000 clones in the sample, around 80% were seen once. All the patients suffered relapse after autologous stem cell transplantation, and brentuximab vedotin exposure differed. Sequencing used peripheral blood mononuclear cells (PBMCs), obtained at baseline. The receptors shown here come from a human donor with classical Hodgkin lymphoma.

The V and J genes are TRBV13 and TRBJ1-1; D is perhaps TRBD1 (5 bases). The germline gives CDR1 PRHDT, CDR2 FYEKMQ (reference sequence). The CDR3 covers 13 residues. Trimming stripped 2 bases from V and 8 bases from J, with 12 bases between. DNA of the CDR3: TGTGCCAGCAGCTTACAAGGGGACGCGGAAGCTTTCTTT. This codes for CASSLQGDAEAFF.

The chain employs TRBV19 and TRBJ2-3, with 9 bases fitting TRBD2. The CDR3 contains 18 residues. The junction had 10 bases not matched to a gene; V was cut back by 1 base and J by 2 bases. The V gene's germline CDR1 is LNHDA and CDR2 SQIVND (reference sequence). CDR3 region: CASSIAGSGGFYTDTQYF. The DNA of the CDR3 is TGTGCCAGTAGTATAGCCGGTAGCGGGGGTTTCTACACAGATACGCAGTATTTT.

This clone was counted once. V is TRBV4-1 and J is TRBJ1-1; D is possibly TRBD1 (5 bases). Germline CDR1 is MGHRA and CDR2 is YSYEKL. This CDR3 is 14 amino acids long. The V end was cut by 6 bases, the J end by 3 bases, with 14 bases between. DNA for the CDR3: TGCGCCAGCAGTCTTGCAGAGGGGTACACTGAAGCTTTCTTT. Residues: CASSLAEGYTEAFF.

The chain recombines TRBV27 with TRBJ2-7; TRBD1 might be the D (6 bases). The CDR3 covers 15 residues. CDR1 MNHEY and CDR2 SMNVEV come from the germline V gene (reference sequence). V lost 5 bases, J lost 2 bases, and 16 bases lay in between. CDR3 amino acids: CASSPSWTVTYEQYF. The CDR3 DNA reads as TGTGCCAGCAGTCCGAGCTGGACAGTCACCTACGAGCAGTACTTC.

This chain connects TRBV28 to TRBJ1-3; unclear D gene. This CDR3 comprises 15 residues. Germline lookup yields CDR1 MDHEN and CDR2 SYDVKM. Trimming removed 5 bases at V and 3 bases at J, with 14 bases between. The CDR3 loop reads CASSPRELNGNTIYF. The CDR3, as DNA: TGTGCCAGCAGTCCACGGGAGCTAAATGGAAACACCATATATTTT.